These 17 T cell receptor beta chains came from one sample sequenced in a study of OX40 agonist ivuxolimab in advanced cancers. Sequencing was performed with immunoSEQ multiplex PCR; in TCRdb, only in-frame clones are kept and a portion is missing. In the table there are about 84,000 clones, around nine tenths of which are singletons. The source was CD4+ or CD8+ T cells sorted from blood, collected in a trial of the OX40 agonist ivuxolimab. These receptors all come from an adult with an advanced solid tumor such as melanoma, head and neck, liver or kidney cancer.

This chain links TRBV5-1 with TRBJ1-2; D is uncertain. CDR1 is SGHRS, CDR2 YFSETQ, per germline. This CDR3 comprises 13 residues. Trimming removed 4 bases at V and 7 bases at J, with 14 bases between. The chain's CDR3 is CASSPYISGGYTF. In DNA, the CDR3 is TGCGCCAGCAGCCCCTATATTTCGGGTGGCTACACCTTC.

This rearrangement joins TRBV30 to TRBJ2-3; 10 bases line up with TRBD2. CDR1 is GTSNPN, CDR2 SVGIG, per germline (reference sequence). The CDR3 runs to 15 residues. Losses at the gene ends were 3 bases for V and 5 bases for J; bases not matched to a gene: 8. The CDR3 nucleotides are TGTGCCTGGAGAAGGTTTAGCGGGGGGCAAGATACGCAGTATTTT. Translation: CAWRRFSGGQDTQYF.

The sample holds one count of this clone. The chain carries TRBV19 and TRBJ2-5; 7 nucleotides align to TRBD2. The CDR3 spans 14 residues. J lost 4 bases, V lost 5 bases, and 7 bases had no gene match. CDR1 and CDR2 (germline): LNHDA, SQIVND (reference sequence). The CDR3 loop is CASSSGLRGETQYF. CDR3 sequence (DNA): TGTGCCAGTAGTTCGGGACTACGGGGAGAGACCCAGTACTTC.

The rearrangement joins TRBV4-1 to TRBJ2-7, with D maybe TRBD1 (5 bases). The CDR3 contains 14 residues. The ends were cut back, 0 bases at V and 4 bases at J, with 10 bases in the middle. Germline V gene data show CDR1 as MGHRA and CDR2 as YSYEKL. CDR3 in amino acids: CASSQDLRGYEQYF. In nucleotides, the CDR3 is TGCGCCAGCAGCCAAGATCTAAGGGGTTACGAGCAGTACTTC.

The chain carries TRBV5-4 and TRBJ2-7; a possible D gene is TRBD1 (6 bases). Trimming removed 3 bases from V and 1 base from J, with 8 bases in between. The V gene's germline CDR1 is SGHNT and CDR2 YYREEE (reference sequence). The CDR3 is 13 residues long. The CDR3 region is CASSSGQSYEQYF. As DNA, the CDR3 is TGTGCCAGCAGCTCCGGACAGTCCTACGAGCAGTACTTC.

J is TRBJ1-1 and V is TRBV28; possible D gene TRBD1, 6 bases. Trimming took off 9 bases at V and 6 bases at J, with 20 bases between the two ends. The germline V gene encodes CDR1 MDHEN and CDR2 SYDVKM. The length of the CDR3 is 14 residues. CDR3 region: CASSVLQGFPEAFF. CDR3 DNA sequence: TGTGCCAGTTCCGTACTACAGGGATTCCCTGAAGCTTTCTTT.

This chain joins TRBV18 and TRBJ2-1; 7 bases fit TRBD1. V gave up 4 bases and J gave up 4 bases; unmatched junction bases: 4. CDR3 size: 14 residues. Germline V lookup: CDR1 KGHSH, CDR2 LQKENI. The CDR3 DNA reads TGTGCCAGCTCACGTGGGACAGAGTACAATGAGCAGTTCTTC. This translates into CASSRGTEYNEQFF.

The chain links TRBV15 to TRBJ1-4; D gene unclear. The CDR3 contains 12 residues. The germline V gene encodes CDR1 LNHNV and CDR2 YYDKDF (reference sequence). The V end lost 1 base, the J end lost 8 bases, and 5 bases lay between the germline ends. The chain's CDR3 is CATSRVVEKLFF. The CDR3 DNA sequence: TGTGCCACCAGCAGAGTTGTGGAAAAACTGTTTTTT.

The V and J genes are TRBV28 and TRBJ1-2; 7 bases fit TRBD1. This CDR3 spans 17 amino acids. J gave up 5 bases and V 6 bases, and 18 bases lay outside the gene matches. Looked up from germline, CDR1 is MDHEN and CDR2 is SYDVKM. The CDR3 region is CASSRDRRTTGRYGYTF. The CDR3 region has the DNA TGTGCCAGCAGCCGGGATAGACGAACGACAGGGAGGTATGGCTACACCTTC.

This clone occurred once. The chain couples TRBV6-1 to TRBJ2-4; TRBD1 matches 12 bases. Germline trimming cut 4 bases from V and 0 bases from J; bases unmatched to any gene: 7. Germline loops: CDR1 MNHNS, CDR2 SASEGT. The CDR3 sequence is 18 residues long. CDR3 region: CASSGGTGGSLAKNIQYF. The CDR3 nucleotides read TGTGCCAGCAGTGGGGGGACAGGGGGCTCTCTAGCCAAAAACATTCAGTACTTC.

This chain joins TRBV25-1 and TRBJ1-4; the D gene is possibly TRBD1 (6 bases). V gave up 3 bases and J gave up 8 bases, with 16 bases separating them. CDR1 MGHDK and CDR2 SYGVNS come from the germline V gene. This CDR3 region has 15 residues. CDR3 loop: CASSDGGGQGEKLFF. In DNA, the CDR3 is TGTGCCAGCAGTGATGGAGGGGGGCAGGGGGAAAAACTGTTTTTT.

V and J are TRBV9 and TRBJ2-3; D not certain. The CDR3 runs 14 residues. The V and J ends lost 4 bases and 0 bases respectively, with 9 bases between them. CDR1 SGDLS and CDR2 YYNGEE come from the germline V gene. Here the CDR3 DNA reads TGTGCCAGCAGCCCCGGACCGAGCACAGATACGCAGTATTTT. It specifies CASSPGPSTDTQYF. The full variable domain, its missing parts supplied by reference TRBV9 and TRBJ2-3, is DSGVTQTPKHLITATGQRVTLRCSPRSGDLSVYWYQQSLDQGLQFLIQYYNGEERAKGNILERFSAQQFPDLHSELNLSSLELGDSALYFCASSPGPSTDTQYFGPGTRLTVL.

The V gene is TRBV5-1, the J gene TRBJ1-6, with unresolved D. Germline V gene sequence: CDR1 SGHRS, CDR2 YFSETQ. The CDR3 has 14 amino acids. Trimming removed 4 bases at V and 0 bases at J, with 5 bases between. DNA for the CDR3: TGCGCCAGCAGCCGCAGCTCCTATAATTCACCCCTCCACTTT. This gives the protein CASSRSSYNSPLHF.

The V gene is TRBV10-3, the J gene TRBJ2-7, with 8 bases identical to TRBD1. The CDR3 has 14 amino acids. Germline CDR1 and CDR2: ENHRY and SYGVKD. Germline trimming cut 5 bases from V and 3 bases from J; bases unmatched to any gene: 6. The CDR3: CAISPGQAYYEQYF. The CDR3 DNA reads TGTGCCATCAGTCCGGGACAGGCATACTACGAGCAGTACTTC.

This chain links TRBV28 with TRBJ2-6; D uncertain. Germline CDR1 is MDHEN and CDR2 is SYDVKM. Trimming left V 6 bases short and J 2 bases short, with 17 bases between. The CDR3 length is 17 residues. The CDR3 DNA is TGTGCCAGCAGATACAGTCCCGGCGTACCTGGGGCCAACGTCCTGACTTTC. It encodes CASRYSPGVPGANVLTF.

The chain employs TRBV27 and TRBJ1-5, with TRBD1 matching over 7 bases. Looked up from germline, CDR1 is MNHEY and CDR2 is SMNVEV (reference sequence). This CDR3 region has 15 residues. V lost 3 bases to trimming and J lost 4 bases; unmatched junction nucleotides: 6. The CDR3 is CASSLRGLSNQPQHF. The CDR3 DNA reads TGTGCCAGCAGTTTGAGGGGGCTTAGTAATCAGCCCCAGCATTTT.

The rearrangement links TRBV27 to TRBJ2-7; D is unresolved. This CDR3 region has 15 residues. The V and J ends lost 2 bases and 3 bases respectively, with 14 bases between them. CDR1 and CDR2 from the germline V gene are MNHEY and SMNVEV (reference sequence). The CDR3 spells CASSLIETLVYEQYF. In nucleotides, the CDR3 is TGTGCCAGCAGTTTAATAGAAACCTTGGTCTACGAGCAGTACTTC.